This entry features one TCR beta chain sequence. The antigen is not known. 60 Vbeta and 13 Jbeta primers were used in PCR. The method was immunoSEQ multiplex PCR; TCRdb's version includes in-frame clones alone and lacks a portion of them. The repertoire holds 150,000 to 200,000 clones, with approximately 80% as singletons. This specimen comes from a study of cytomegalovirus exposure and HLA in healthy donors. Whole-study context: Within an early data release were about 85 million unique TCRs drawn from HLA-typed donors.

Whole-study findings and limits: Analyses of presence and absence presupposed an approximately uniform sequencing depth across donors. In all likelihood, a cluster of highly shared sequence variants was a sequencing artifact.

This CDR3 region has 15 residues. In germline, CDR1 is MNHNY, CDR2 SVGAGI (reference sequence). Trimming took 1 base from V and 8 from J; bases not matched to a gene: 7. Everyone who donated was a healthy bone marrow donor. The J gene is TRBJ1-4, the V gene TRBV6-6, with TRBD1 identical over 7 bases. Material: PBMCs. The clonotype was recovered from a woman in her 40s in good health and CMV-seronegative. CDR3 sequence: CASSYWGQLEEKLFF. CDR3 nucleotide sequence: TGTGCCAGCAGTTACTGGGGACAGTTGGAAGAAAAACTGTTTTTT.